This is a list of T cell receptor beta chains from one sample in a study of blood T cell repertoires in COVID-19. TCRdb's copy holds only in-frame clones and misses some; the assay was immunoSEQ multiplex PCR. Here the sample spans fewer than 200,000 clones, 88% being singletons. The sequencing input was peripheral blood. All receptors come from a man aged 50-60 years who had recovered from COVID-19. CDR3s include the opening cysteine and the closing phenylalanine or tryptophan. A D gene is named only where the DNA matches it firmly. The listing skips clone size in some rows; elsewhere it reads once, few, many or a size class.

size	V	J	D	DNA	CDR3
once	TRBV5-5	TRBJ2-7	TRBD2	TGTGCCAGCAGCCCAGGGACTAGCGGGGGAGTCGGCTACGAGCAGTACTTC	CASSPGTSGGVGYEQYF
once	TRBV7-2	TRBJ2-3	NA	TGTGCCAGCAGCTTAGATGGGCCGTTAGATACGCAGTATTTT	CASSLDGPLDTQYF
once	TRBV6-6	TRBJ2-2	TRBD1	TGTGCCAGCAGTTCCCTCGACAGGGTACGCACCGGGGAGCTGTTTTTT	CASSSLDRVRTGELFF
NA	TRBV10-2	TRBJ2-1	TRBD2	TGCGCCAGCAGTGGGACTAGTACGGGTGAGCAGTTCTTC	CASSGTSTGEQFF
NA	TRBV19	TRBJ1-2	TRBD1	TGTGCCAGTAGTATACCTAACCCGGACAGGAGGGACTATGGCTACACCTTC	CASSIPNPDRRDYGYTF
NA	TRBV28	TRBJ2-7	NA	TGTGCCAGCAGGCGGACGGGGACACGCGAGCAGTACTTC	CASRRTGTREQYF
few	TRBV5-1	TRBJ2-5	TRBD2	TGCGCCAGCAGCGTTGGACTAGCGGGAGGGCTCGAGACCCAGTACTTC	CASSVGLAGGLETQYF
NA	TRBV5-4	TRBJ1-6	NA	TGTGCCAGCAGCTTGTATCGAGGGGAGGATTCACCCCTCCACTTT	CASSLYRGEDSPLHF
NA	TRBV5-8	TRBJ2-7	NA	TGTGCCAGCAGCTTTGGGGACACGGTCCCCTACGAGCAGTACTTC	CASSFGDTVPYEQYF
NA	TRBV3-1/TRBV3-2	TRBJ2-2	TRBD2	TGTGCCAGCAGCCAAGTCGCGGGAGGCGGCGGGGAGCTGTTTTTT	CASSQVAGGGGELFF
NA	TRBV6-6	TRBJ2-5	TRBD2	TGTGCCAGCAGTTACTCCGGGGGGGAGACCCAGTACTTC	CASSYSGGETQYF
NA	TRBV30	TRBJ2-5	TRBD2	TGTGCCTGGAGTGTAGGGTGGCTAGCGGGGGGCCGGGAGACCCAGTACTTC	CAWSVGWLAGGRETQYF
NA	TRBV5-3	TRBJ1-2	NA	TGTGCCAGAAGCTCGGCAGGGAGGTATGGCTACACCTTC	CARSSAGRYGYTF
NA	TRBV3-1/TRBV3-2	TRBJ2-3	NA	TGTGCCAGCAGCCACCCAGGAACTAGCACAGATACGCAGTATTTT	CASSHPGTSTDTQYF
NA	TRBV6-2/TRBV6-3	TRBJ2-2	TRBD2	TGTGCCAGCAGCAGCCGGGACTACATCACCGGGGAGCTGTTTTTT	CASSSRDYITGELFF
NA	TRBV4-3	TRBJ1-4	NA	TGCGCCAGCAGCCAAGTGGGAGGGATCGGCGAAAAACTGTTTTTT	CASSQVGGIGEKLFF
NA	TRBV27	TRBJ1-2	NA	TGTGCCAGCAGTTTTCAGGGTTCAGGAAATGGCTACACCTTC	CASSFQGSGNGYTF
NA	TRBV29-1	TRBJ2-1	TRBD2	TGCAGCTGCCTAGCGGGAGTAAATGAGCAGTTCTTC	CSCLAGVNEQFF